A selection of T cell receptor beta chains follows, all from one sample in a study of blood T cells in healthy people across ages. Via MiXCR, TCRdb re-called the 5' RACE reads, giving one row per CDR3 protein. The sample lists 950,000 to 1,200,000 distinct CDR3 sequences; under 40% were seen once. Sequencing input: blood. These TCRs come from a man between 18 and 29 years old in good health. CDR3s include the opening cysteine and the closing phenylalanine or tryptophan.

J	V	CDR3
TRBJ2-5	TRBV7-9	CASSLAIGQETQYF
TRBJ1-2	TRBV9	CASSDTGWNGYTF
TRBJ1-5	TRBV9	CASSHGQGLNQPQHF
TRBJ2-1	TRBV6-6	CASTEGGDEQFF
TRBJ2-7	TRBV6-5	CASSYSLAGLSYEQYF
TRBJ1-3	TRBV20-1	CSARDPHDSGNTIYF
TRBJ1-6	TRBV27	CASSLTGLISPLHF
TRBJ2-1	TRBV5-4	CASTSGHDSYNEQFF
TRBJ1-2	TRBV6-6	CASSDGQGWGYTF
TRBJ1-6	TRBV12-3/TRBV12-4	CASSLGGGRNSPLHF
TRBJ1-2	TRBV10-3	CAISESWTVSNYGYTF
TRBJ1-4	TRBV6-2/TRBV6-3	CASTVGGGKLFF
TRBJ2-1	TRBV20-1	CSTSDNVNEQFF
TRBJ2-6	TRBV29-1	CSVQDRGGKDNVLTF
TRBJ1-4	TRBV9	CASSAKDRANEKLFF
TRBJ2-1	TRBV11-1	CASSWSSSNEQFF
TRBJ1-1	TRBV29-1	CSPDREVGTEAFF
TRBJ1-3	TRBV20-1	CSAEAGPGNTIYF
TRBJ2-1	TRBV5-1	CASSFAGQGDNEQFF
TRBJ1-4	TRBV7-2	CASSQNGVGAATNEKLFF
TRBJ2-1	TRBV12-3/TRBV12-4	CASCPSWDLLAFF
TRBJ1-1	TRBV27	CASTSRDRGVSKNTEAFF
TRBJ1-4	TRBV12-3/TRBV12-4	CASSHRRATNEKLFF
TRBJ2-4	TRBV7-3	CASSQNVPSGSHNIRYF
TRBJ2-7	TRBV10-3	CAISDPGQSYEQYF
TRBJ1-3	TRBV9	CASSVSSNTIYF
TRBJ2-1	TRBV28	CASSLWTAKAGSYNEQFF
TRBJ2-2	TRBV9	CASSVGGQGASTGELFF
TRBJ2-3	TRBV28	CASSFSSGTDTQYF
TRBJ1-2	TRBV7-9	CASSPTRDRVDYGYTF
TRBJ1-2	TRBV29-1	CSVKRDREINGYTF
TRBJ1-2	TRBV4-3	CASSQISSGTFTF
TRBJ2-1	TRBV6-1	CASSDPPGAYNEQFF
TRBJ1-1	TRBV20-1	CSAFLGGRSSTEAFF
TRBJ1-6	TRBV12-3/TRBV12-4	CASSLVRSSGIFHSPLHF
TRBJ2-2	TRBV29-1	CSLGGGTGELFF
TRBJ1-4	TRBV4-2	CASSQDSSNEKLFF
TRBJ2-1	TRBV4-3	CASSPDRGPYNEQFF
TRBJ1-4	TRBV5-1	CASSLSSGGAEEKLFF
.	TRBV20-1	CSASRDAGSEQYF
TRBJ2-3	TRBV4-2	CASSQDPESGTDTQYF
TRBJ2-3	TRBV9	CASSDSPGQGMEAATDTQYF
TRBJ1-1	TRBV5-6	CVSSSSYAEAFF
TRBJ1-2	TRBV10-3	CAYLDRVDGYTF
TRBJ2-1	TRBV7-6	CASSVTGHNEQFF
TRBJ2-7	TRBV13	CASSTGLSYEQYF
TRBJ1-1	TRBV10-3	CAISEAWGEWGNTEAFF
TRBJ2-1	TRBV4-1	CASSQLGGAISNEQFF
TRBJ2-1	TRBV20-1	CSAISRGGTYNEQFF
TRBJ1-2	TRBV12-3/TRBV12-4	CASSFGGGISYGYTF
TRBJ1-1	TRBV12-3/TRBV12-4	CASKEGGLLLNTEAFF
TRBJ2-7	TRBV5-5	CASSPWDRGGLYEQYF
TRBJ1-1	TRBV9	CASSPPGQGVAEAFF
TRBJ2-7	TRBV20-1	CSASRGTYEQYF
TRBJ2-7	TRBV20-1	CSARPTSGGYEQYF